This T cell receptor (beta chain) was sequenced during a study of shared clonotypes between healthy human individuals. Study-level information: Three plates each covered CD4 naive and memory; CD8 naive two, CD8 memory one.

Each sample came from a Caucasian adult donor living in Nashville, Tennessee. The investigators split CD4+ cells into a CD45RA+ naive subset and a CD45RA-negative memory subset. Study outcomes and limitations: The four-donor shared clonotypes exceeded non-shared clonotypes in generation probability, with non-shared ones scoring lower.

Germline values: CDR1 WNHNN, CDR2 SYGVQD (reference sequence). This CDR3 is built from 14 residues. The V and J ends lost 0 bases and 1 base respectively, with 3 bases between them. This clone appeared a few times. Its target is not known. Other nucleotide sequences in the sample specify the same CDR3. This table comes from immunoSEQ multiplex PCR, and its TCRdb copy is limited to in-frame clones, with some not included. The data show 2 million to 2.5 million clones, approximately 94% seen once. The specimen sequenced was naive CD4+ T cells sorted from blood. Stated subset: CD45RA+ positively selected. The clonotype originates from a man aged 18 to 29 in good health. The chain recombines TRBV10-1 with TRBJ2-2; D gene ambiguous. The CDR3 spells CASSESLNTGELFF. CDR3 in DNA: TGCGCCAGCAGTGAGTCGCTGAACACCGGGGAGCTGTTTTTT.